The present TCR beta chain was sequenced within a study of T cell changes during pregnancy in multiple sclerosis. V was cut by 1 base and J by 8 bases, with 15 bases left in between. CDR3 size: 15 residues. Germline CDR1 SGHKS, CDR2 YYEKEE (reference sequence). Sequencing used immunoSEQ multiplex PCR; TCRdb keeps in-frame clones, though not all of them. This sample yields about 70,000 clones, of which roughly 94% are seen a single time; about 0.6% belongs to the top ten. This receptor was taken from a female donor with multiple sclerosis, enrolled in a pregnancy study. Specimen: peripheral blood, collected in the third trimester of pregnancy. This sequence joins TRBV5-5 and TRBJ1-4; D is possibly TRBD1 (5 bases). The CDR3 region has the DNA TGTGCCAGCAGCTTGCGTCAGGGCGTAGGGGAAAAACTGTTTTTT. Protein product: CASSLRQGVGEKLFF.